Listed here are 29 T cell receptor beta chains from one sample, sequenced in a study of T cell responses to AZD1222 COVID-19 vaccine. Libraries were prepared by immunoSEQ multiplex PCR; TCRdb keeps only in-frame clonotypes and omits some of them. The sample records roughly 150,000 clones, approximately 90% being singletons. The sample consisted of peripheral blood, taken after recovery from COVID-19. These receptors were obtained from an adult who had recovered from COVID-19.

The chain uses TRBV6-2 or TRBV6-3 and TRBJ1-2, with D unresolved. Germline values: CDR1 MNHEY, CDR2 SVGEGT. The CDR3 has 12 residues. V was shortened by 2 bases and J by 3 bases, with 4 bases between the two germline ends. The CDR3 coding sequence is TGTGCCAGCAGTTACCCTGACTATGGCTACACCTTC. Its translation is CASSYPDYGYTF.

For the CDR3, the DNA is TGTGCCAGCAGTGTGAGACAGGGCGACTATGGCTACACCTTC. As protein: CASSVRQGDYGYTF. This chain joins TRBV6-4 and TRBJ1-2; 7 bases align to TRBD1. In germline, CDR1 is MRHNA, CDR2 SNTAGT. The CDR3 loop spans 14 amino acids. The V segment lost 4 bases and the J segment 3 bases; nucleotides outside the gene matches: 5.

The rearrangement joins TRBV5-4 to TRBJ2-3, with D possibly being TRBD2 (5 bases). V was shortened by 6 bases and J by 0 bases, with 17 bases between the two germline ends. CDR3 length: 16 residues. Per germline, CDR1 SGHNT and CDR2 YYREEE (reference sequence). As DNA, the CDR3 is TGTGCCAGCAACGTAGGGCAGCGGCGAAGCACAGATACGCAGTATTTT. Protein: CASNVGQRRSTDTQYF.

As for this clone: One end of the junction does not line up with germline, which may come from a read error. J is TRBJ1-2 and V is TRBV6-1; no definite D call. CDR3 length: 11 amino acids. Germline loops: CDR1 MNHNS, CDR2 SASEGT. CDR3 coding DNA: TGTGCCAGCAGCGAAGTCTATGGCTACACCTTC. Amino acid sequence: CASSEVYGYTF.

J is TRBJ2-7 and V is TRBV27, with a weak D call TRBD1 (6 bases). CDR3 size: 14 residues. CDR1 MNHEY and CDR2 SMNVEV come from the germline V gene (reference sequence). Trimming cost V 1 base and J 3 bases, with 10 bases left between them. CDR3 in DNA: TGTGCCAGCAGTTTATTTGGACAGAACTACGAGCAGTACTTC. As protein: CASSLFGQNYEQYF.

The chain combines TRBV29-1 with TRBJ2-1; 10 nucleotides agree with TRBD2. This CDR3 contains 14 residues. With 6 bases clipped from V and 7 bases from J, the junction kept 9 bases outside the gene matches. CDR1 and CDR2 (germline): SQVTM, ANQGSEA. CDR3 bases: TGCAGCGTCCTAGGACTAGCGGAGGTGAATGAGCAGTTCTTC. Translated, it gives CSVLGLAEVNEQFF.

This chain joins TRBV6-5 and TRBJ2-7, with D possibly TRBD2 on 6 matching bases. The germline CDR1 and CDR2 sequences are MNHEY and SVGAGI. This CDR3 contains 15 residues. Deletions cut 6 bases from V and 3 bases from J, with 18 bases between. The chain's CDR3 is CASRTPGTFNYEQYF. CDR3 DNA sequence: TGTGCCAGCAGGACCCCCGGGACTTTCAACTACGAGCAGTACTTC.

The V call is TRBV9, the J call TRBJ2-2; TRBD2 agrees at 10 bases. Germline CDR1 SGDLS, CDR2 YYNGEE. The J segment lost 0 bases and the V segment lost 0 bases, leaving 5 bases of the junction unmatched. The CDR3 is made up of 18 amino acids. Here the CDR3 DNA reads TGTGCCAGCAGCGTAGTAGTTAGCGGGAGGTCGAACACCGGGGAGCTGTTTTTT. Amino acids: CASSVVVSGRSNTGELFF.

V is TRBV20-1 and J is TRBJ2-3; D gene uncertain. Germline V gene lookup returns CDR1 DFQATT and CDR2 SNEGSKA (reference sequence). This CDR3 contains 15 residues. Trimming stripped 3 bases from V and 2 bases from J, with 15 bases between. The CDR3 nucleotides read TGCAGTGCTAGTTCTATTACAGACACCACAGATACGCAGTATTTT. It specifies CSASSITDTTDTQYF.

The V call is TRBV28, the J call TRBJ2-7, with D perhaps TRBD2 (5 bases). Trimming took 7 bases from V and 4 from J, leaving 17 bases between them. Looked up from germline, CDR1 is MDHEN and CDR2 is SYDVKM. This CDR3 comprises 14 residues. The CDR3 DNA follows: TGTGCCAGCACCCCGCCTGGGAGTGTTTACGAGCAGTACTTC. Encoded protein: CASTPPGSVYEQYF.

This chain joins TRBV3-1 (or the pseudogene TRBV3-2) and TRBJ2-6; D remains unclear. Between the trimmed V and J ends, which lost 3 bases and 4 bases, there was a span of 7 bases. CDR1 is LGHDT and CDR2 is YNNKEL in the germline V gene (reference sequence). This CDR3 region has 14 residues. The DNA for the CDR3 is TGTGCCAGCAGCCACAGACTGGGGGCCAACGTCCTGACTTTC. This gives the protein CASSHRLGANVLTF.

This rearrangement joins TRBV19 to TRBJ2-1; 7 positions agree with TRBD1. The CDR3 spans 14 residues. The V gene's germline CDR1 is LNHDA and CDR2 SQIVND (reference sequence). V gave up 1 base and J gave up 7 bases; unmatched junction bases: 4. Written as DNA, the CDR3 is TGTGCCAGTAGTATAGCCGGGACAGCAAATGAGCAGTTCTTC. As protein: CASSIAGTANEQFF. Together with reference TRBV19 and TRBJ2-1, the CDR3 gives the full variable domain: DGGITQSPKYLFRKEGQNVTLSCEQNLNHDAMYWYRQDPGQGLRLIYYSQIVNDFQKGDIAEGYSVSREKKESFPLTVTSAQKNPTAFYLCASSIAGTANEQFFGPGTRLTVL.

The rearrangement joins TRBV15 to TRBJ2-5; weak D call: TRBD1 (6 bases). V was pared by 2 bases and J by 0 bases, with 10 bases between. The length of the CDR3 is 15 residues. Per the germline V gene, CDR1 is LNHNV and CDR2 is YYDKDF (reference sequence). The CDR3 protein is CATSRNRADQETQYF. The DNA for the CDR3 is TGTGCCACCAGCAGAAACAGGGCCGACCAAGAGACCCAGTACTTC.

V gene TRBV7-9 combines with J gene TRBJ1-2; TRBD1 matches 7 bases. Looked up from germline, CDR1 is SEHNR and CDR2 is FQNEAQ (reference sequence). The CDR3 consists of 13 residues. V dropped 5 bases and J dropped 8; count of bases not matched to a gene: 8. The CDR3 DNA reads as TGTGCCAGCAGCACCCAGGGGGGGGCCGGCTACACCTTC. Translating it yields CASSTQGGAGYTF.

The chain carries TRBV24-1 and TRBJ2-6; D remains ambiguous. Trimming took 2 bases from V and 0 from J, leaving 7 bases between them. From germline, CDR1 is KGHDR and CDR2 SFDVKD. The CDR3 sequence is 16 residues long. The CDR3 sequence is CATSDYEASGANVLTF. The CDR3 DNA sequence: TGTGCCACCAGTGATTATGAGGCCTCTGGGGCCAACGTCCTGACTTTC.

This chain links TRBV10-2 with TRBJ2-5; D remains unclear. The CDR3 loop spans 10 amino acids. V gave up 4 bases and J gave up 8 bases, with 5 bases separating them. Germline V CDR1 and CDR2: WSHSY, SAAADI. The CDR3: CASSVGTQYF. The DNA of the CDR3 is TGCGCCAGCAGTGTTGGAACCCAGTACTTC.

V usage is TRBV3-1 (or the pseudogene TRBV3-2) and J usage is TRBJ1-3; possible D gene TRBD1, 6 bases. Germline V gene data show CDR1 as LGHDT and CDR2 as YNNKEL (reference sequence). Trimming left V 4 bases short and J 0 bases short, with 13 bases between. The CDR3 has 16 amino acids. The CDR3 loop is CASSPQQGFSGNTIYF. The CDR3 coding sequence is TGTGCCAGCAGCCCCCAACAGGGTTTCTCTGGAAACACCATATATTTT.

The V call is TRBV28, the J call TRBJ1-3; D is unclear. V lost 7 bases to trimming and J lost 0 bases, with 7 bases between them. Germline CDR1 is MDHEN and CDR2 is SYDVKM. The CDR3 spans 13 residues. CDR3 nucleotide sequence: TGTGCCAGCATTGAGCCCTCTGGAAACACCATATATTTT. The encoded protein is CASIEPSGNTIYF.

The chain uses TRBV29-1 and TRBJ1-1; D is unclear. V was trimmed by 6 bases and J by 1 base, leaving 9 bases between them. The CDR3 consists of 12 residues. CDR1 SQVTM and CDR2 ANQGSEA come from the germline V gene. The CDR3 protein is CSVGLPNTEAFF. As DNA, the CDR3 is TGCAGCGTAGGACTACCGAACACTGAAGCTTTCTTT.

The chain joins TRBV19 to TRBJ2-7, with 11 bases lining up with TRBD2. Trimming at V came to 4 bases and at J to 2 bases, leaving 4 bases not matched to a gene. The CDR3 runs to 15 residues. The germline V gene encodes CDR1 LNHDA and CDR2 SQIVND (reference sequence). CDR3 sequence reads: CASSTLAGAPYEQYF. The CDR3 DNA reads TGTGCCAGTAGTACACTAGCGGGGGCCCCCTACGAGCAGTACTTC.

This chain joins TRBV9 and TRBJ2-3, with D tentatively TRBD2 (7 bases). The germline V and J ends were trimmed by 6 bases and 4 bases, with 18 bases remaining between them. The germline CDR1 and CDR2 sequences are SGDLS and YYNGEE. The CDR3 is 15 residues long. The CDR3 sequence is CASTLGGGASDTQYF. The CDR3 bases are TGTGCCAGCACCCTAGGAGGGGGGGCCTCAGATACGCAGTATTTT.

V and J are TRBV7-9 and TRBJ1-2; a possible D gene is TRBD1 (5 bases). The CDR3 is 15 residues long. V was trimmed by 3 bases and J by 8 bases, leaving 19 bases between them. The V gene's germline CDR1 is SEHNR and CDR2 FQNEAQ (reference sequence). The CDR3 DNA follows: TGTGCCAGCAGCTTCGGACATATGGGCTTCGGGGGCTACACCTTC. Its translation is CASSFGHMGFGGYTF.

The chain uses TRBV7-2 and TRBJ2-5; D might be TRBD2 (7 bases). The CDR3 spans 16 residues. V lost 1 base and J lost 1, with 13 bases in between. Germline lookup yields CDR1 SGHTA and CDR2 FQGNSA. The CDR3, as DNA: TGTGCCAGCAGCTTAGGGTCGGGGGGCATCCAAGAGACCCAGTACTTC. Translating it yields CASSLGSGGIQETQYF.

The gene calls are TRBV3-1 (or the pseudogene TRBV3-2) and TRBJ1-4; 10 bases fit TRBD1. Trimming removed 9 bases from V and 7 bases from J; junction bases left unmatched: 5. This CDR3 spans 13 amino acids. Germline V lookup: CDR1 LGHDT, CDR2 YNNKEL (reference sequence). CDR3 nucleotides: TGTGCCAGTAGGGACAGGGGTTTTGAAAAACTGTTTTTT. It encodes CASRDRGFEKLFF.

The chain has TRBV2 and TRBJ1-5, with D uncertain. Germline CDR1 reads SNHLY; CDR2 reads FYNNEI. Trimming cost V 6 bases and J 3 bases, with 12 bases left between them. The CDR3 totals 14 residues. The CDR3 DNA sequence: TGTGCCAGCAGAACGGGATTTTTCAATCAGCCCCAGCATTTT. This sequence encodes CASRTGFFNQPQHF.

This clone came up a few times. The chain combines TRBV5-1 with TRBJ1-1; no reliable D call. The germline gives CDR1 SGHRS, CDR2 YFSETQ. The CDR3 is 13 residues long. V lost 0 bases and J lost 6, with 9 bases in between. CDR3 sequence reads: CASSLGGNPEAFF. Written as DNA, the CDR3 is TGCGCCAGCAGCTTGGGGGGAAACCCTGAAGCTTTCTTT.

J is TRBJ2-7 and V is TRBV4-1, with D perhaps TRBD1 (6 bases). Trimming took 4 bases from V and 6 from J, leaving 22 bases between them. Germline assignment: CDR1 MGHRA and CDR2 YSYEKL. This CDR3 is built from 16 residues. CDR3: CASSLYPGQGPGEQYF. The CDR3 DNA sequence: TGCGCCAGCAGCCTATACCCCGGGCAGGGGCCGGGCGAGCAGTACTTC.

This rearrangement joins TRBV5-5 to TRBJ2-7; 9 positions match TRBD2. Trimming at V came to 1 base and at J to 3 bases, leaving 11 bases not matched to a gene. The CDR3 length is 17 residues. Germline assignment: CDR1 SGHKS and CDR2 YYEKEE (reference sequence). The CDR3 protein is CASSLLPLSGGNYEQYF. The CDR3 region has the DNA TGTGCCAGCAGCTTGCTTCCACTAAGCGGGGGGAACTACGAGCAGTACTTC.

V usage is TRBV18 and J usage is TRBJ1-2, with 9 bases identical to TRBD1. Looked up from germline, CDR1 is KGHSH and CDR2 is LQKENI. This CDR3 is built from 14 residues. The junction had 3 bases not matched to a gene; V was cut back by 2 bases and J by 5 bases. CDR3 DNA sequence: TGTGCCAGCTCACCAACGGACAGGGGATATGGCTACACCTTC. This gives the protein CASSPTDRGYGYTF.